This T cell receptor beta chain comes out of a study of shared clonotypes between healthy human individuals (dated by TCRdb to 2019 to 2021). For the study in its entirety: A few men and two women, aged 18 to 49 years, made up the cohort. To estimate repertoire size and how much clonotype sharing occurs between individuals, the study deeply sequenced the blood TCR repertoires of several healthy adults. To increase sequencing depth and limit assay-specific biases, different laboratories used diverse techniques to prepare libraries and sequence TCR repertoires. Leukapheresis yielded between about 0.9 and 10 billion PBMCs per donor.

From a lookup of the germline V gene, CDR1 and CDR2 are SNHLY and FYNNEI. V and J are trimmed by 5 bases and 5 bases, and the gene matches miss 2 bases of the junction. Reading from cysteine to phenylalanine, the CDR3 counts 14 amino acids. The only DNA kept is the CDR3, 42 bases in frame from the first base. The donors were healthy, HIV-negative adults who had no recently reported acute infections or vaccinations. Every donor was a Caucasian adult residing in Nashville, Tennessee, USA. For unsorted samples, 84 million or so PBMCs were counted, and genomic DNA was extracted using the QIAamp DNA Blood Mini kit. Blood was collected by leukapheresis, and PBMCs were isolated by Ficoll-Histopaque density gradient centrifugation and then cryopreserved in liquid nitrogen vapor phase. TCR CDR3 regions were amplified from genomic DNA by multiplex PCR using the deep immunoSEQ assay. Extracted genomic DNA from each cell subset was spread evenly across all wells of several immunoSEQ 96-well plates, with each plate serving as a replicate. For unsorted PBMC, 250 to 300 ng genomic DNA, equal to 30,000 or so T cell genomes, was loaded into each replicate PCR. Ten immunoSEQ deep assay plates were used to sequence the unsorted PBMC genomic DNA. Purified libraries were measured with a Qubit 3.0 fluorometer, size-checked on a Bioanalyzer 2100, and measured again with the KAPA Library Quantification kit. Every immunoSEQ 96-well plate was sequenced on a separate single-read 150-cycle Illumina NextSeq 550 flow cell. The authors processed their data as follows. Because only junctional sequences without quality scores were contained in the immunoSEQ output, filtering matching that applied to full-length reads could not be performed. Sequences were annotated with PyIR, a Python wrapper for IgBLAST v1.9, using IMGT germline references to assign V/J genes and CDR3. Reads were filtered out if the reads had weak V/J assignments (E-value above 1e-6), no CDR3, stop codons, out-of-frame junctions, or ambiguous translated residues. V3J clonotypes were defined by identical inferred V gene, J gene, and CDR3 amino acid sequence. The percentage overlap between two repertoires was calculated by dividing the number of shared unique clonotypes by the size of the smaller repertoire. RTK rarefaction, the Chao1 estimator, and Recon v2.1 estimates of unobserved clonotypes were used to assess repertoire richness. TCRdb took over this immuneACCESS table, retaining in-frame rearrangements with V and J assigned. Such tables are incomplete; in checked studies, under half of the missing clones stem from an unresolved V gene, and the remainder is unexplained. From that table come the V and J calls and clone size; the DNA was used to work out D and trimming. Here the sample has 500,000 to 650,000 clones; 70% to 80% occur a single time. Together, the top ten hold approximately 12% of the sample.

For this clone: What this receptor recognizes is not known. Base qualities are not at hand, and no much larger clone is one base apart. Other DNA sequences in this specimen translate into the identical CDR3.

Overall study outcomes, separate from this receptor: Sampling was limited to blood, and TCR repertoires in tissue likely differ from TCR repertoires in blood. Pairwise subsampling led to the expectation that sequencing depth would affect the degree of clonotype sharing among donors. Because the study included only a small number of donors, the genetic and exposure-history diversity represented was limited.

This TCR was recovered from a woman in her thirties or forties in good health. Some clones in this sample may be carry-over from other donors' samples. Material: PBMCs. The rearrangement joined TRBV2 to TRBJ2-1; the central 11 bases match TRBD2. The nucleotide sequence reads TGTGCCAGCAGTCCGGGACTAGCGGACAATGAGCAGTTCTTC. It codes for CASSPGLADNEQFF.